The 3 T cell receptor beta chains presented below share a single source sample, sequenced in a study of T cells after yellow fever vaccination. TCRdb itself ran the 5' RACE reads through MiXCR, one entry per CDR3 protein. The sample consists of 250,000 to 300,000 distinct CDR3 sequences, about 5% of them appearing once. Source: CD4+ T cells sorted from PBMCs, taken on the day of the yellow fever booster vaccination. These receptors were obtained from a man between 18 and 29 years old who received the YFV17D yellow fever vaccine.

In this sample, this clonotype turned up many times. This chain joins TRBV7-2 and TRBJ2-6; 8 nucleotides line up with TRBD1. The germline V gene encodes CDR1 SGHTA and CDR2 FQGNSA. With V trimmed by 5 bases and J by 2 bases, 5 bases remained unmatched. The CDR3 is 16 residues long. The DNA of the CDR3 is TGTGCCAGCAGCACCCGGACAGGGCCTGGGGCCAACGTCCTGACTTTC. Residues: CASSTRTGPGANVLTF.

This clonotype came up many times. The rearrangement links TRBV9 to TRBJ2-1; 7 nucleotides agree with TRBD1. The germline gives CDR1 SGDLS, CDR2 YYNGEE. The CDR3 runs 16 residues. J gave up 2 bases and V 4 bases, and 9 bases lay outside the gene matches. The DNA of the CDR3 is TGTGCCAGCAGCCGATCAAACAGGGGCACCTACAATGAGCAGTTCTTC. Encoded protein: CASSRSNRGTYNEQFF. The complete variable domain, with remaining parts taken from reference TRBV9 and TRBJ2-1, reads DSGVTQTPKHLITATGQRVTLRCSPRSGDLSVYWYQQSLDQGLQFLIQYYNGEERAKGNILERFSAQQFPDLHSELNLSSLELGDSALYFCASSRSNRGTYNEQFFGPGTRLTVL.

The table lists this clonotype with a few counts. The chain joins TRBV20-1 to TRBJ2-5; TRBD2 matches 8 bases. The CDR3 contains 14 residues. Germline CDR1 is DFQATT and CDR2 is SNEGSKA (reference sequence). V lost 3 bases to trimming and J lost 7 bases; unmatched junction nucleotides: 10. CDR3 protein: CSARRDGGAGTQYF. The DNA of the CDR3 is TGCAGTGCTAGGCGGGACGGGGGGGCCGGGACCCAGTACTTC.